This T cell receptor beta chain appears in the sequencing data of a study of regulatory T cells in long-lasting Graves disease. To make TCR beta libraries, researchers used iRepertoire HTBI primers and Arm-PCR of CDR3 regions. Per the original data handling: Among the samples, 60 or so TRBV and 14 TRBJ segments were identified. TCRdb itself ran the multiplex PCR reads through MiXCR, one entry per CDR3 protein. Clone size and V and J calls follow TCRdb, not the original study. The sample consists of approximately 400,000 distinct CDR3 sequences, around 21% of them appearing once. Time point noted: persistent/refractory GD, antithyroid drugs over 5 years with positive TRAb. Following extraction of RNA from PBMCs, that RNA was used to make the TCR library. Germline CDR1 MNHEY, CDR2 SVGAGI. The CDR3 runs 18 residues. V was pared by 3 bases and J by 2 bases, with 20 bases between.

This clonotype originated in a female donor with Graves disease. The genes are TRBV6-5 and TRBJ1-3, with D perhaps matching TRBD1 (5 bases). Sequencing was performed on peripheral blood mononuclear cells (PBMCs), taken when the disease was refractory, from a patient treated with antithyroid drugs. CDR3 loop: CASSYPLGGRGPGNTIYF. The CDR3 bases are TGTGCCAGCAGTTATCCTCTCGGGGGTAGGGGCCCTGGAAACACCATATATTTT.